This passage covers 18 T cell receptor beta chains from one sample sequenced in a study of blood T cells in healthy people across ages. A sample-barcoded 5' primer and a J-beta primer mix were used in a second PCR of roughly 7 to 12 cycles. TCRdb passed the 5' RACE reads through MiXCR, listing each CDR3 protein once. The sample contains fewer than 950,000 distinct CDR3 sequences, about 37% of which appear only once. Sequencing was carried out using blood. The receptors were sampled from a young man in good health.

This chain connects TRBV24-1 to TRBJ2-1; D gene ambiguous. Looked up from germline, CDR1 is KGHDR and CDR2 is SFDVKD. CDR3 size: 13 residues. V was shortened by 4 bases and J by 7 bases, with 10 bases between the two germline ends. CDR3 nucleotides: TGTGCCACCAGTGACCCCCGGGTTAATGAGCAGTTCTTC. Residues: CATSDPRVNEQFF.

A few counts support this clonotype. The chain has TRBV27 and TRBJ1-5; D may be TRBD1 (6 bases). CDR3 length: 15 residues. Trimming cost V 6 bases and J 0 bases, with 12 bases left between them. CDR1 and CDR2 from the germline V gene are MNHEY and SMNVEV (reference sequence). Written as DNA, the CDR3 is TGTGCCAGCAGGGATGGACAGCATAGCAATCAGCCCCAGCATTTT. This encodes CASRDGQHSNQPQHF.

This clonotype was counted ten times or more. V and J are TRBV6-2 or TRBV6-3 and TRBJ2-5, with TRBD1 as a possible D gene (6 bases). CDR1 and CDR2 from the germline V gene are MNHEY and SVGEGT. Trimming took off 4 bases at V and 5 bases at J, with 11 bases between the two ends. This CDR3 contains 13 residues. DNA for the CDR3: TGTGCCAGCAGTTTTACAGGGTTTGAGACCCAGTACTTC. Amino acids: CASSFTGFETQYF.

This chain uses TRBV24-1 with TRBJ2-7; 7 bases agree with TRBD1. The CDR3 is made up of 13 amino acids. CDR1 is KGHDR and CDR2 is SFDVKD in the germline V gene. V dropped 3 bases and J dropped 6; count of bases not matched to a gene: 4. Written as DNA, the CDR3 is TGTGCCACCAGTGATAACAGGGGTGGCGAGCAGTACTTC. Protein product: CATSDNRGGEQYF.

This chain connects TRBV4-1 to TRBJ2-7, with 11 nucleotides matching TRBD1. The CDR3 contains 15 residues. Germline values: CDR1 MGHRA, CDR2 YSYEKL. Trimming at V came to 3 bases and at J to 4 bases, leaving 5 bases not matched to a gene. The CDR3 region is CASSHRTGGEYEQYF. As DNA, the CDR3 is TGCGCCAGCAGCCACCGGACAGGGGGCGAGTACGAGCAGTACTTC.

This clonotype was detected many times. V is TRBV29-1 and J is TRBJ1-2, with 7 bases that match TRBD1. After removal of 4 bases from V and 7 bases from J, the junction contained 9 bases not matched to a gene. Germline-derived CDR1 and CDR2 are SQVTM and ANQGSEA. This CDR3 spans 13 amino acids. This CDR3 is CSVGGDRAAGYTF. CDR3 nucleotides: TGCAGCGTTGGGGGTGACAGGGCGGCTGGCTACACCTTC.

J is TRBJ1-2 and V is TRBV6-2 or TRBV6-3, with D unclear. Germline V gene sequence: CDR1 MNHEY, CDR2 SVGEGT. The CDR3 covers 16 residues. Deletions cut 4 bases from V and 1 base from J, with 16 bases between. Written as DNA, the CDR3 is TGTGCCAGCAGTTTAACTATAGACGGTCTTAACTATGGCTACACCTTC. Its translation is CASSLTIDGLNYGYTF.

This chain connects TRBV14 to TRBJ1-2; D is ambiguous. The germline CDR1 and CDR2 sequences are SGHDN and FVKESK. The V gene lost 0 bases and the J gene lost 7 bases, with 12 bases spanning the gap. The CDR3 loop spans 14 amino acids. The CDR3 bases are TGTGCCAGCAGCCAAGACGGGCGGGCTTCTGGCTACACCTTC. It encodes CASSQDGRASGYTF.

This clonotype was detected many times. The chain combines TRBV5-1 with TRBJ2-3; D call uncertain. V lost 7 bases, J lost 0 bases, and 9 bases lay in between. CDR3 length: 13 residues. CDR1 is SGHRS, CDR2 YFSETQ, per germline. The CDR3: CASGFTSTDTQYF. For the CDR3, the DNA is TGCGCCAGCGGGTTCACTAGCACAGATACGCAGTATTTT.

This clonotype has just a few counts. The chain is built from TRBV6-2 or TRBV6-3 and TRBJ2-7, with 10 bases matching TRBD1. V lost 6 bases to trimming and J lost 3 bases; unmatched junction nucleotides: 14. The CDR3 has 17 amino acids. Looked up from germline, CDR1 is MNHEY and CDR2 is SVGEGT. The CDR3 protein is CASRNPMTGGIGYEQYF. CDR3 bases: TGTGCCAGCAGGAACCCAATGACAGGGGGCATCGGCTACGAGCAGTACTTC.

This clonotype has only one observation. V usage is TRBV9 and J usage is TRBJ2-1; D call uncertain. V gave up 4 bases and J gave up 12 bases, with 20 bases separating them. The CDR3 totals 14 residues. Looked up from germline, CDR1 is SGDLS and CDR2 is YYNGEE. The CDR3 is CASSPQPLQPGQFF. CDR3 bases: TGTGCCAGCAGCCCCCAGCCCCTCCAGCCCGGGCAGTTCTTC.

This chain uses TRBV5-1 with TRBJ2-2, with 9 bases aligning to TRBD1. Trimming at V came to 3 bases and at J to 7 bases, leaving 7 bases not matched to a gene. Germline-derived CDR1 and CDR2 are SGHRS and YFSETQ. CDR3 length: 15 amino acids. Written as DNA, the CDR3 is TGCGCCAGCAGCTGGACAGGGGCCGAAGGCGGGGAGCTGTTTTTT. Its translation is CASSWTGAEGGELFF.

The sample holds many counts of this clonotype. The chain is built from TRBV7-2 and TRBJ1-1; no firm D call. CDR1 and CDR2 (germline): SGHTA, FQGNSA. Trimming removed 6 bases from V and 1 base from J, with 12 bases in between. The CDR3 has 14 amino acids. CDR3 coding DNA: TGTGCCAGCAGGATCCACGAAGGGAACACTGAAGCTTTCTTT. Translation gives CASRIHEGNTEAFF.

This clonotype was seen only a few times. The chain links TRBV21-1 to TRBJ1-2; TRBD1, the D gene given by the table, was not confirmed from the DNA. TRBV21-1 is classified as a pseudogene. This CDR3 has 15 residues. The CDR3 DNA reads as TGTGCCAGCGGCCGACCCACAGGCGATAACTATGGCTACACCTTC. It specifies CASGRPTGDNYGYTF.

The chain joins TRBV6-6 to TRBJ1-1, with D hard to call. The V end lost 8 bases, the J end lost 1 base, and 8 bases lay between the germline ends. Germline V gene data show CDR1 as MNHNY and CDR2 as SVGAGI (reference sequence). The CDR3 sequence is 12 residues long. The CDR3 loop is CASGMGNTEAFF. CDR3 sequence (DNA): TGTGCCAGCGGTATGGGGAACACTGAAGCTTTCTTT.

The chain combines TRBV6-2 or TRBV6-3 with TRBJ1-2, with D hard to call. The CDR3 extends over 12 amino acids. Between the trimmed V and J ends, which lost 2 bases and 7 bases, there was a span of 8 bases. Per germline, CDR1 MNHEY and CDR2 SVGEGT. CDR3 residues: CASSYGRPGYTF. CDR3 sequence (DNA): TGTGCCAGCAGTTACGGCAGGCCTGGCTACACCTTC.

This clonotype has a handful of counts. J is TRBJ2-3 and V is TRBV20-1; 11 bases line up with TRBD2. V gave up 5 bases and J gave up 0 bases; unmatched junction bases: 7. The CDR3 loop spans 16 amino acids. Per the germline V gene, CDR1 is DFQATT and CDR2 is SNEGSKA (reference sequence). CDR3 sequence (DNA): TGCAGTGCTGTTGGACTAGCGGGCGTTAGCACAGATACGCAGTATTTT. This translates into CSAVGLAGVSTDTQYF.

This chain connects TRBV19 to TRBJ1-5, with unresolved D. V was trimmed by 2 bases and J by 0 bases, leaving 8 bases between them. CDR3 length equals 15 residues. The germline V gene encodes CDR1 LNHDA and CDR2 SQIVND (reference sequence). CDR3 bases: TGTGCCAGTAGTATACTACTCGGTAGCAATCAGCCCCAGCATTTT. Protein product: CASSILLGSNQPQHF. The whole variable domain, filled in from reference TRBV19 and TRBJ1-5, reads DGGITQSPKYLFRKEGQNVTLSCEQNLNHDAMYWYRQDPGQGLRLIYYSQIVNDFQKGDIAEGYSVSREKKESFPLTVTSAQKNPTAFYLCASSILLGSNQPQHFGDGTRLSIL.